This paragraph reports one T cell receptor (beta chain). Assay used: immunoSEQ multiplex PCR; TCRdb lists only in-frame clones, some missing. Of tens of thousands of clones in the sample, around nine tenths are singletons; the top ten hold roughly 13%. This sample is drawn from a study of regulatory and conventional T cells in RAG deficiency. Germline V CDR1 and CDR2: SGHDT, YYEEEE. The CDR3 loop spans 13 amino acids. Trimming removed 1 base at V and 8 bases at J, with 10 bases between. This same sample was also part of a study on regulatory T cells. That source reports: The PCR used 52 TRBV and 13 TRBJ primers.

The specimen was CD8+ T cells sorted from blood. The clonotype was recovered from a human donor in good health. V is TRBV5-6 and J is TRBJ1-3; no firm D call. CDR3 amino acids: CASSLMGSDTIYF. In DNA form, the CDR3 reads TGTGCCAGCAGCTTGATGGGGTCGGACACCATATATTTT.